Presented here are 2 T cell receptor beta chains from one specimen sequenced in a study of blood T cells in healthy people across ages. Together with a sample-barcoded 5' primer, a J-beta primer mix was included in a second PCR lasting about 7 to 12 cycles. Via MiXCR, TCRdb re-called the 5' RACE reads, giving one row per CDR3 protein. The sample comprises around 1,000,000 distinct CDR3 sequences, roughly a quarter of which are singletons, and approximately 0.7% rests with the top ten. These data also featured in a second study, about T cells of mothers and their children.

Material for sequencing was blood. All receptors derive from a girl aged 2-10 years in good health.

This chain joins TRBV12-3 or TRBV12-4 and TRBJ2-7, with TRBD2 matching 8 bases. V was pared by 6 bases and J by 4 bases, with 11 bases of the junction left unmatched. CDR3 length: 15 residues. CDR3 in amino acids: CASSSIAGPAYEQYF. In DNA form, the CDR3 reads TGTGCCAGCAGCTCGATAGCGGGGCCAGCTTACGAGCAGTACTTC.

This clonotype was detected only a few times. The chain recombines TRBV2 with TRBJ2-2; possibly TRBD1 or TRBD2 for D (5 bases each). Trimming removed 8 bases at V and 4 bases at J, with 8 bases between. Germline CDR1 and CDR2: SNHLY and FYNNEI. This CDR3 is 12 amino acids long. DNA for the CDR3: TGTGCCAGCGAGGGGAGCACCGGGGAGCTGTTTTTT. It codes for CASEGSTGELFF.